The 20 T cell receptor beta chains reported below all come from one sample, sequenced in a study of T-cell reconstitution after alpha-beta-depleted transplantation in children. Unique molecular identifiers were incorporated during preparation of the TCRbeta library. TCRdb analysed the PCR reads with MiXCR anew, one entry per CDR3 protein. The table includes 580,000 or so distinct CDR3 sequences, more than 20% detected once. The sample consisted of PBMCs, mostly from graft donor cells, taken 360 days after TCRalphabeta/CD19-depleted stem cell transplant. These receptors were obtained from a boy younger than two who had a stem cell transplant for acute myeloid leukemia, so the T cells may come from the graft donor.

This clonotype came up many times. Written as DNA, the CDR3 is TGCAGCGTTGAAGAGGTGGGGCCGGGCACTGAAGCTTTCTTT. Its translation: CSVEEVGPGTEAFF. This chain links TRBV29-1 with TRBJ1-1; possibly TRBD1 for D (5 bases). This CDR3 contains 14 residues. Germline-derived CDR1 and CDR2 are SQVTM and ANQGSEA. V was pared by 0 bases and J by 4 bases, with 12 bases between.

This clonotype was found many times. This chain links TRBV7-7 with TRBJ2-2; TRBD2 matches 9 bases. CDR1 and CDR2 from the germline V gene are SSHAT and FNYEAQ (reference sequence). The CDR3 has 17 residues. The ends lost 7 bases at V and 2 bases at J; junction bases unmatched: 11. CDR3 residues: CASTAWASGTNTGELFF. The CDR3 nucleotides read TGTGCCAGCACCGCTTGGGCTAGCGGGACTAACACCGGGGAGCTGTTTTTT. The complete variable domain, with remaining parts taken from reference TRBV7-7 and TRBJ2-2, reads GAGVSQSPRYKVTKRGQDVTLRCDPISSHATLYWYQQALGQGPEFLTYFNYEAQPDKSGLPSDRFSAERPEGSISTLTIQRTEQRDSAMYRCASTAWASGTNTGELFFGEGSRLTVL.

This clonotype was picked up a small number of times. The chain links TRBV6-5 to TRBJ2-7; D might be TRBD1 (6 bases). Trimming left V 0 bases short and J 5 bases short, with 14 bases between. The CDR3 sequence is 15 residues long. Germline V lookup: CDR1 MNHEY, CDR2 SVGAGI. This chain's CDR3 is CASSYSDSLRNEQYF. In DNA, the CDR3 is TGTGCCAGCAGTTACTCGGACAGTCTGAGGAACGAGCAGTACTTC.

In regard to this clonotype: In this CDR3 the conserved last residue, phenylalanine or tryptophan, is missing, so a read error is likely. Because the CDR3's place on the DNA is in doubt, the DNA is left out and the CDR3 is given as listed by TCRdb. The CDR3 is CASCKGAYRGYYLGDH. The V call is TRBV3-1, the J call TRBJ1-5. Counting both end residues, the CDR3 totals 16 amino acids. Germline lookup yields CDR1 LGHDT and CDR2 YNNKEL (reference sequence).

CDR3 amino acids: CASSLAGGFLAEQFF. The CDR3 coding sequence is TGCGCCAGCAGCTTAGCGGGGGGCTTCCTAGCTGAGCAGTTCTTC. J is TRBJ2-1 and V is TRBV5-1; 9 nucleotides line up with TRBD2. V lost 2 bases to trimming and J lost 9 bases; unmatched junction nucleotides: 9. This CDR3 is 15 amino acids long. CDR1 and CDR2 (germline): SGHRS, YFSETQ.

The chain is built from TRBV21-1 and TRBJ2-7. TRBV21-1 is marked as a pseudogene. The CDR3 spans 14 residues. The CDR3 protein is CASSRGDNSYEQYV. CDR3 DNA: TGTGCCAGCAGCAGAGGAGACAACTCCTACGAGCAGTACGTC.

This clonotype was counted ten times or more. The J gene is TRBJ2-2, the V gene TRBV20-1, with unresolved D. This CDR3 region has 14 residues. Trimming removed 0 bases at V and 8 bases at J, with 13 bases between. The V gene's germline CDR1 is DFQATT and CDR2 SNEGSKA (reference sequence). The CDR3 sequence is CSARDRASGGELFF. Written as DNA, the CDR3 is TGCAGTGCTAGAGATCGGGCATCCGGAGGGGAGCTGTTTTTT.

This clonotype showed up many times. The chain combines TRBV29-1 with TRBJ2-5; 12 nucleotides agree with TRBD2. In germline, CDR1 is SQVTM, CDR2 ANQGSEA. CDR3 length: 14 amino acids. Trimming cost V 6 bases and J 3 bases; bases outside gene matches: 5. In DNA, the CDR3 is TGCAGCGTGACTAGCGGGGGCCTTGAAGAGACCCAGTACTTC. Translation: CSVTSGGLEETQYF.

This clonotype was seen many times. J is TRBJ2-1 and V is TRBV9; D might be TRBD2 (5 bases). Trimming pared 0 bases from V and 3 bases from J, leaving 16 bases between. CDR3 size: 17 residues. Germline CDR1 is SGDLS and CDR2 is YYNGEE. CDR3 nucleotide sequence: TGTGCCAGCAGCGTAGTCCCCGGAAGAGGGAACTACAATGAGCAGTTCTTC. This sequence encodes CASSVVPGRGNYNEQFF.

The V gene is TRBV9, the J gene TRBJ2-1, with 10 bases that match TRBD1. The CDR3 has 15 amino acids. V trimming: 1 base; J trimming: 9 bases; junction bases outside the gene matches: 7. Germline-derived CDR1 and CDR2 are SGDLS and YYNGEE. The CDR3 sequence is CASSVTTGGYGEQFF. In nucleotides, the CDR3 is TGTGCCAGCAGCGTAACGACAGGGGGCTATGGTGAGCAGTTCTTC.

This sequence joins TRBV21-1 and TRBJ2-7. TRBV21-1 is shown as a pseudogene. The CDR3 length is 15 residues. The CDR3 bases are TGTGCCAGCAGCAAAACGAATCCGAGCTCCTACGAGCAGTACGTC. Translation gives CASSKTNPSSYEQYV.

This clonotype was seen at least ten times. The rearrangement links TRBV29-1 to TRBJ1-1; D might be TRBD1 (5 bases). V shed 6 bases and J shed 0 bases, with 8 bases lying between them. This CDR3 contains 12 residues. CDR1 is SQVTM, CDR2 ANQGSEA, per germline. As DNA, the CDR3 is TGCAGCGTGGCGGGGGTGAACACTGAAGCTTTCTTT. It yields the protein CSVAGVNTEAFF. Looking up the rest from reference TRBV29-1 and TRBJ1-1 gives the full variable domain: SAVISQKPSRDICQRGTSLTIQCQVDSQVTMMFWYRQQPGQSLTLIATANQGSEATYESGFVIDKFPISRPNLTFSTLTVSNMSPEDSSIYLCSVAGVNTEAFFGQGTRLTVV.

The chain links TRBV28 to TRBJ2-5; TRBD2 matches 9 bases. V lost 0 bases, J lost 5 bases, and 4 bases stayed unmatched. CDR1 is MDHEN and CDR2 is SYDVKM in the germline V gene. This CDR3 region has 15 residues. The CDR3 region is CASSLWASGDETQYF. CDR3 in DNA: TGTGCCAGCAGTTTATGGGCTAGCGGGGATGAGACCCAGTACTTC.

In its sample, this clonotype was seen a few times. The chain is built from TRBV12-3 or TRBV12-4 and TRBJ1-1; D is ambiguous. This CDR3 is 14 amino acids long. V was clipped by 3 bases and J by 6 bases, with 14 bases between them. DNA for the CDR3: TGTGCCAGCAGTTTCTCAGTGACGGCGGCTGAAGCTTTCTTT. It encodes CASSFSVTAAEAFF.

The V gene is TRBV15, the J gene TRBJ2-7; TRBD1 might be the D (6 bases). Looked up from germline, CDR1 is LNHNV and CDR2 is YYDKDF (reference sequence). The CDR3 runs to 15 residues. The V gene lost 3 bases and the J gene lost 2 bases, with 14 bases spanning the gap. CDR3 loop: CATSSRQVITYEQYF. The DNA of the CDR3 is TGTGCCACCAGCAGCAGACAGGTTATCACCTACGAGCAGTACTTC. The complete variable domain, with remaining parts taken from reference TRBV15 and TRBJ2-7, reads DAMVIQNPRYQVTQFGKPVTLSCSQTLNHNVMYWYQQKSSQAPKLLFHYYDKDFNNEADTPDNFQSRRPNTSFCFLDIRSPGLGDTAMYLCATSSRQVITYEQYFGPGTRLTVT.

This clonotype was detected many times. DNA for the CDR3: TGCGCCAGCAGCTTGGTGGTAGGGGAAGAGGCCAACGTCCTGACTTTC. It encodes CASSLVVGEEANVLTF. The genes are TRBV5-1 and TRBJ2-6; D may be TRBD1 (5 bases). Germline values: CDR1 SGHRS, CDR2 YFSETQ. This CDR3 has 16 amino acids. V lost 0 bases and J 6 bases, leaving 13 bases between the germline ends.

The chain has TRBV11-2 and TRBJ2-1, with 14 positions matching TRBD2. Germline V gene data show CDR1 as SGHAT and CDR2 as FQNNGV. Losses at the gene ends were 5 bases for V and 6 bases for J; bases not matched to a gene: 15. The CDR3 runs 19 residues. In DNA form, the CDR3 reads TGTGCCAGCAGCATCAGACTAGCGGGGGGGGGATTGTGGCGCAATGAGCAGTTCTTC. It is translated as CASSIRLAGGGLWRNEQFF.

This chain links TRBV7-9 with TRBJ1-2, with a possible D match to TRBD1 (6 bases). The V and J ends lost 7 bases and 13 bases respectively, with 16 bases between them. The CDR3 is made up of 11 amino acids. From germline, CDR1 is SEHNR and CDR2 FQNEAQ (reference sequence). The CDR3 here is CASNLSGESTF. Written as DNA, the CDR3 is TGTGCCAGCAACCTATCAGGGGAAAGCACCTTC.

J is TRBJ2-2 and V is TRBV5-1, with D perhaps matching TRBD1 (8 bases). V dropped 0 bases and J dropped 4 bases, with 19 bases sitting between them. The CDR3 covers 18 residues. Germline V gene lookup returns CDR1 SGHRS and CDR2 YFSETQ. CDR3 sequence (DNA): TGCGCCAGCAGCTTGGGACTGGGGGGGACAGGAGTCACCGGGGAGCTGTTTTTT. This translates into CASSLGLGGTGVTGELFF. Drawing the rest from reference TRBV5-1 and TRBJ2-2, the complete variable domain is KAGVTQTPRYLIKTRGQQVTLSCSPISGHRSVSWYQQTPGQGLQFLFEYFSETQRNKGNFPGRFSGRQFSNSRSEMNVSTLELGDSALYLCASSLGLGGTGVTGELFFGEGSRLTVL.

This clonotype was recorded many times. The chain couples TRBV4-3 to TRBJ2-2, with a tentative D call TRBD2 (5 bases). V gave up 1 base and J gave up 7 bases, with 7 bases separating them. The CDR3 runs 13 residues. Germline CDR1 is LGHNA and CDR2 is YSLEER. The CDR3 sequence is CASSQVRGGELFF. CDR3 nucleotides: TGCGCCAGCAGCCAAGTTCGGGGCGGGGAGCTGTTTTTT.